The next 10 T cell receptor beta chains were all read from a single sample in a study of T cells in Graves' hyperthyroidism and ophthalmopathy. There were TCR beta CDR3 regions amplified from RNA transcripts. In the first-round RT-PCR of the TCR CDR3, the HTBI primer set was used. A single record per CDR3 protein comes from TCRdb applying MiXCR to the multiplex PCR reads. The profile shows hundreds of thousands of distinct CDR3 sequences, roughly 14% of them singletons. Sample: blood. The source of these receptors is a man younger than 35 with Graves' ophthalmopathy.

The chain has TRBV11-2 and TRBJ2-1; TRBD2 aligns across 13 bases. CDR3 length equals 18 residues. Germline V gene sequence: CDR1 SGHAT, CDR2 FQNNGV. J lost 8 bases, V lost 6 bases, and 16 bases had no gene match. CDR3 loop: CASRTSWTSGRVSDEQFF. The CDR3 DNA reads TGTGCCAGCAGAACTAGCTGGACTAGCGGGAGAGTTAGCGATGAGCAGTTCTTC.

This clonotype appeared many times. Germline and junction disagree at one end, which may indicate a read error. This chain uses TRBV30 with TRBJ2-5; D is tentatively TRBD1 or TRBD2 (5 bases each). The germline CDR1 and CDR2 sequences are GTSNPN and SVGIG (reference sequence). The CDR3 extends over 12 amino acids. CDR3 DNA: TGTGCCTGGAGTGGGGACCAGGAGACCCAGTACTTC. Translating it yields CAWSGDQETQYF.

This clonotype was seen ten or more times. The V gene is TRBV20-1, the J gene TRBJ2-7, with D possibly TRBD1 on 5 matching bases. There are 13 residues in the CDR3. Germline lookup yields CDR1 DFQATT and CDR2 SNEGSKA (reference sequence). The ends were cut back, 6 bases at V and 1 base at J, with 13 bases in the middle. CDR3 protein: CSAGRAVSYEQYF. In DNA form, the CDR3 reads TGCAGTGCGGGCAGGGCGGTTTCCTACGAGCAGTACTTC.

About this clonotype itself: Its ends do not fully match the called genes, so a read error is possible. The chain combines TRBV6-2 or TRBV6-3 with TRBJ2-7, with 7 bases matching TRBD2. Looked up from germline, CDR1 is MNHEY and CDR2 is SVGEGT. The CDR3 covers 15 residues. The CDR3 loop reads CTSSRWASGSYEQYF. CDR3 coding DNA: TGTACCAGCAGTAGGTGGGCTAGCGGCTCCTACGAGCAGTACTTC.

The CDR3 loop is CASSPGTGGFETQYF. In nucleotides, the CDR3 is TGCGCCAGCAGCCCCGGGACAGGGGGCTTTGAGACCCAGTACTTC. This chain connects TRBV5-1 to TRBJ2-5, with 12 positions matching TRBD1. Germline CDR1 and CDR2: SGHRS and YFSETQ. The junction had 6 bases not matched to a gene; V was cut back by 4 bases and J by 5 bases. The length of the CDR3 is 15 residues.

This clonotype was seen ten or more times. The V call is TRBV5-1, the J call TRBJ2-7, with TRBD1 identical over 8 bases. CDR3 size: 15 residues. The V and J ends lost 3 bases and 4 bases, in that order; junction bases with no gene match: 9. CDR1 SGHRS and CDR2 YFSETQ come from the germline V gene. DNA for the CDR3: TGCGCCAGCAGCTCCGGACAGGGAGGAGGATACGAGCAGTACTTC. Protein product: CASSSGQGGGYEQYF.

This clonotype was picked up a small number of times. The chain recombines TRBV4-1 with TRBJ1-5; 9 bases agree with TRBD1. With 2 bases clipped from V and 6 bases from J, the junction kept 5 bases outside the gene matches. This CDR3 has 15 amino acids. CDR1 and CDR2 (germline): MGHRA, YSYEKL. The CDR3 sequence: CASSQPGQGGQPQHF. For the CDR3, the DNA is TGCGCCAGCAGCCAACCGGGACAGGGCGGTCAGCCCCAGCATTTT.

In this sample, this clonotype turned up many times. V usage is TRBV5-1 and J usage is TRBJ1-2; a possible D gene is TRBD1 (6 bases). V shed 3 bases and J shed 0 bases, with 9 bases lying between them. CDR3 length: 14 residues. Per the germline V gene, CDR1 is SGHRS and CDR2 is YFSETQ. The CDR3 here is CASSSGESNYGYTF. As DNA, the CDR3 is TGCGCCAGCAGCTCAGGGGAATCTAACTATGGCTACACCTTC.

The chain recombines TRBV19 with TRBJ1-4; D remains unclear. CDR1 is LNHDA and CDR2 is SQIVND in the germline V gene (reference sequence). This CDR3 spans 14 amino acids. Trimming shortened V by 1 base and J by 5 bases, and 8 bases separated the two germline ends. In DNA, the CDR3 is TGTGCCAGTAGTATAGCCAGGCGCAATGAAAAACTGTTTTTT. It yields the protein CASSIARRNEKLFF.

This clonotype occurred a few times. V gene TRBV19 combines with J gene TRBJ1-1, with a weak D call TRBD1 (6 bases). Germline V gene sequence: CDR1 LNHDA, CDR2 SQIVND (reference sequence). CDR3 size: 14 residues. V lost 7 bases to trimming and J lost 2 bases, with 14 bases between them. CDR3 amino acids: CASILDSSNTEAFF. The CDR3, as DNA: TGTGCCAGTATCTTGGACAGCAGTAACACTGAAGCTTTCTTT.